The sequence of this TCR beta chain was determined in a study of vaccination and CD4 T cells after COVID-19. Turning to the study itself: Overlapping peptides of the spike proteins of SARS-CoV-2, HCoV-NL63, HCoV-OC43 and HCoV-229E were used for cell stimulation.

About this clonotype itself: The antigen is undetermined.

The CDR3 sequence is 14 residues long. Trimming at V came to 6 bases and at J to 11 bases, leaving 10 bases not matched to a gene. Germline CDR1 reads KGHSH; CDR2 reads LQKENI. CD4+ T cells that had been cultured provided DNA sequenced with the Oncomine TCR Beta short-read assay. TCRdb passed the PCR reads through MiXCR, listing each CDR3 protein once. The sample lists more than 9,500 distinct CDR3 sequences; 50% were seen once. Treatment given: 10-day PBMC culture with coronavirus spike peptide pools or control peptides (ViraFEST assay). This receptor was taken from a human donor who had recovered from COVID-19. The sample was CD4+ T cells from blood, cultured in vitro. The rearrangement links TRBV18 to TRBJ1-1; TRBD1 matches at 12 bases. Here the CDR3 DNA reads TGTGCCAGCTCCCCGGGACAGGGGGCGCGGTTCGCTTTCTTT. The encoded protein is CASSPGQGARFAFF.